This TCR beta chain was captured by sequencing in a study of shared clonotypes between healthy human individuals. The repertoire was sequenced with immunoSEQ multiplex PCR; TCRdb's copy has only in-frame clones and lacks some. The sample carries more than 450,000 clones, more than 65% recorded once. Germline CDR1 is SEHNR and CDR2 is FQNEAQ (reference sequence). The CDR3 runs 13 residues. Trimming took 5 bases from V and 10 from J; bases not matched to a gene: 8. The chain links TRBV7-9 to TRBJ2-1; 7 bases are shared with TRBD1. The clonotype comes from a woman between 40 and 50 years old in good health. Some clones in this sample may be carry-over from other donors' samples. Material: PBMCs. CDR3 bases: TGTGCCAGCAGCGAGACAGGGCAGGGGGAGCAGTTCTTC. It yields the protein CASSETGQGEQFF. The entire variable domain, with the rest obtained from reference TRBV7-9 and TRBJ2-1, is as follows: DTGVSQNPRHKITKRGQNVTFRCDPISEHNRLYWYRQTLGQGPEFLTYFQNEAQLEKSRLLSDRFSAERPKGSFSTLEIQRTEQGDSAMYLCASSETGQGEQFFGPGTRLTVL.